The 21 T cell receptor beta chains below come from one sample, sequenced in a study of regulatory T cells in long-lasting Graves disease. Time point meaning: persistent/refractory GD, antithyroid drugs over 5 years with positive TRAb. PBMC RNA served as the TCR library source. Through Arm-PCR of CDR3 regions and iRepertoire HTBI primers, TCR beta libraries were built. TCRdb reanalysed the multiplex PCR reads using MiXCR and keeps one entry per CDR3 protein. The sample consists of approximately 350,000 distinct CDR3 sequences, roughly 24% of them appearing once. The specimen comprised peripheral blood mononuclear cells (PBMCs), sampled when the disease was refractory, from a patient treated with antithyroid drugs. The source of these receptors is a middle-aged woman with Graves disease.

The rearrangement links TRBV18 to TRBJ2-6, with D possibly TRBD1 on 6 matching bases. This CDR3 is 16 amino acids long. V gave up 4 bases and J gave up 4 bases, with 14 bases separating them. The germline V gene has CDR1 KGHSH and CDR2 LQKENI. The CDR3 region has the DNA TGTGCCAGCTCACAGTACAGGGTGTCGGGGGCCAACGTCCTGACTTTC. Its protein is CASSQYRVSGANVLTF.

Many counts were recorded for this clonotype. The chain links TRBV20-1 to TRBJ2-2; 7 nucleotides align to TRBD2. V lost 3 bases and J lost 4; bases outside the gene matches: 8. Germline V lookup: CDR1 DFQATT, CDR2 SNEGSKA (reference sequence). The CDR3 is 15 amino acids. The CDR3 DNA reads TGCAGTGCTAGTAGGCCTAGCGGTATCACCGGGGAGCTGTTTTTT. Encoded protein: CSASRPSGITGELFF.

The genes are TRBV19 and TRBJ2-5; D gene unclear. V was shortened by 3 bases and J by 0 bases, with 8 bases between the two germline ends. The CDR3 covers 14 residues. Germline CDR1 and CDR2: LNHDA and SQIVND (reference sequence). The chain's CDR3 is CASSIWDNQETQYF. The CDR3 nucleotides are TGTGCCAGTAGTATTTGGGATAACCAAGAGACCCAGTACTTC.

This clonotype appeared many times. V and J are TRBV28 and TRBJ2-7; D is perhaps TRBD1 or TRBD2 (6 bases each). This CDR3 has 15 residues. The V gene's germline CDR1 is MDHEN and CDR2 SYDVKM. V was clipped by 8 bases and J by 3 bases, with 20 bases between them. The CDR3 sequence: CASAYGGTAGYEQYF. CDR3 sequence (DNA): TGTGCCAGCGCCTACGGGGGCACAGCCGGCTACGAGCAGTACTTC.

This chain uses TRBV19 with TRBJ2-5; the D call may be TRBD1 or TRBD2 (5 bases each). The ends were cut back, 8 bases at V and 3 bases at J, with 13 bases in the middle. Germline lookup yields CDR1 LNHDA and CDR2 SQIVND (reference sequence). The CDR3 covers 13 residues. The CDR3 reads CASRQTAEETQYF. CDR3 DNA sequence: TGTGCCAGTCGCCAGACAGCGGAAGAGACCCAGTACTTC.

Points on this clonotype: One base away lies a much larger clone, so this may be a sequencing read error. The chain uses TRBV6-1 and TRBJ1-1; no firm D call. CDR3 length equals 14 residues. The V gene's germline CDR1 is MNHNS and CDR2 SASEGT. Here the CDR3 reads CASSRDFGNTEASF. The CDR3 DNA reads TGTGCCAGCAGTCGGGATTTTGGGAACACTGAAGCTTCCTTT.

This clonotype appeared many times. The rearrangement joins TRBV10-3 to TRBJ2-5, with 7 bases fitting TRBD1. The V segment lost 6 bases and the J segment 3 bases; nucleotides outside the gene matches: 1. CDR1 and CDR2 (germline): ENHRY, SYGVKD. CDR3 length equals 12 residues. Here the CDR3 reads CAIRGTEETQYF. The CDR3 region has the DNA TGTGCCATCAGGGGGACAGAAGAGACCCAGTACTTC.

This clonotype was observed a handful of times. V gene TRBV11-2 combines with J gene TRBJ2-2, with D possibly being TRBD2 (5 bases). The CDR3 contains 19 residues. The ends were cut back, 3 bases at V and 3 bases at J, with 23 bases in the middle. Germline V gene lookup returns CDR1 SGHAT and CDR2 FQNNGV. The DNA for the CDR3 is TGTGCCAGCAGCTTTCCACCCCGGAGACTATATAACGACACCGGGGAGCTGTTTTTT. Protein product: CASSFPPRRLYNDTGELFF. Based on the CDR3 plus reference TRBV11-2 and TRBJ2-2, the full variable domain is EAGVAQSPRYKIIEKRQSVAFWCNPISGHATLYWYQQILGQGPKLLIQFQNNGVVDDSQLPKDRFSAERLKGVDSTLKIQPAKLEDSAVYLCASSFPPRRLYNDTGELFFGEGSRLTVL.

The rearrangement links TRBV3-1 to TRBJ2-1, with a possible D match to TRBD1 (6 bases). This CDR3 region has 18 residues. The V gene's germline CDR1 is LGHDT and CDR2 YNNKEL (reference sequence). Trimming took 1 base from V and 5 from J, leaving 21 bases between them. The CDR3 here is CASSQGSGWDNTNNEQFF. The CDR3 DNA follows: TGTGCCAGCAGCCAAGGCTCAGGATGGGACAACACAAACAATGAGCAGTTCTTC.

Only a few counts were recorded for this clonotype. This chain uses TRBV28 with TRBJ1-6; no clear D gene. This CDR3 has 15 residues. Looked up from germline, CDR1 is MDHEN and CDR2 is SYDVKM. The V end was cut by 10 bases, the J end by 4 bases, with 17 bases between. The CDR3 loop reads CANREPQRYNSPLHF. The DNA of the CDR3 is TGTGCCAACAGAGAGCCCCAGAGATATAATTCACCCCTCCACTTT.

This clonotype was recorded many times. This chain uses TRBV7-8 with TRBJ2-7; 9 bases are shared with TRBD2. Germline loops: CDR1 SGHVS, CDR2 FQNEAQ. This CDR3 is built from 13 residues. The trim removed 3 bases at V and 6 bases at J, leaving 3 bases unmatched. CDR3 region: CASSFSSGAEQYF. CDR3 nucleotides: TGTGCCAGCAGCTTTTCTAGCGGGGCCGAGCAGTACTTC. The variable domain in full, completed from reference TRBV7-8 and TRBJ2-7, reads GAGVSQSPRYKVAKRGQDVALRCDPISGHVSLFWYQQALGQGPEFLTYFQNEAQLDKSGLPSDRFFAERPEGSVSTLKIQRTQQEDSAVYLCASSFSSGAEQYFGPGTRLTVT.

This clonotype has at least ten counts. The chain joins TRBV29-1 to TRBJ2-5, with TRBD2 identical over 11 bases. Unmatched junction bases numbered 12, after V lost 5 bases and J lost 4 bases. CDR3 size: 16 residues. From germline, CDR1 is SQVTM and CDR2 ANQGSEA. CDR3 sequence (DNA): TGCAGCGTTAGTCCCAAACTAGCGGGAGTTCGAGAGACCCAGTACTTC. Residues: CSVSPKLAGVRETQYF.

The chain combines TRBV7-6 with TRBJ2-5; either TRBD1 or TRBD2 may supply D (5 bases each). Trimming stripped 4 bases from V and 3 bases from J, with 12 bases between. Germline values: CDR1 SGHVS, CDR2 FNYEAQ. The length of the CDR3 is 14 residues. CDR3 DNA: TGTGCCAGCAGCTCCTGGGACCTGGAAGAGACCCAGTACTTC. Encoded protein: CASSSWDLEETQYF.

J is TRBJ2-2 and V is TRBV10-2; D unclear. Germline values: CDR1 WSHSY, CDR2 SAAADI. Trimming took off 7 bases at V and 0 bases at J, with 9 bases between the two ends. The CDR3 is 14 residues long. Here the CDR3 reads CASTGVANTGELFF. CDR3 coding DNA: TGCGCCAGCACAGGAGTAGCGAACACCGGGGAGCTGTTTTTT.

The chain couples TRBV14 to TRBJ2-5; D possibly matches TRBD1 or TRBD2 (5 bases each). V lost 2 bases and J 5 bases, leaving 18 bases between the germline ends. The germline V gene has CDR1 SGHDN and CDR2 FVKESK. This CDR3 is built from 16 residues. This CDR3 is CASSQLGGRDLETQYF. CDR3 in DNA: TGTGCCAGCAGCCAACTTGGGGGTCGGGATTTGGAGACCCAGTACTTC.

This clonotype was seen just once. The chain couples TRBV27 to TRBJ1-2; tentatively, D is TRBD1 (6 bases). With 5 bases removed from V and 4 bases from J, the gap between germline ends came to 14 bases. The CDR3 is 14 amino acids. Germline CDR1 and CDR2: MNHEY and SMNVEV (reference sequence). This chain's CDR3 is CASSAYTGSYGYTF. The CDR3 DNA sequence: TGTGCCAGCAGTGCTTACACAGGGAGCTATGGCTACACCTTC.

The sample holds a few counts of this clonotype. The rearrangement uses TRBV3-1 and TRBJ2-7; unclear D gene. V lost 0 bases and J 3 bases, leaving 9 bases between the germline ends. Germline CDR1 is LGHDT and CDR2 is YNNKEL (reference sequence). The CDR3 is made up of 14 amino acids. CDR3 coding DNA: TGTGCCAGCAGCCAAGATTCACGGTTCTACGAGCAGTACTTC. It is translated as CASSQDSRFYEQYF.

This clonotype was counted at least ten times. The V and J genes are TRBV29-1 and TRBJ2-6; D not certain. Per germline, CDR1 SQVTM and CDR2 ANQGSEA. Trimming cost V 4 bases and J 2 bases, with 12 bases left between them. CDR3 size: 15 residues. CDR3 loop: CSVGHAGPGANVLTF. As DNA, the CDR3 is TGCAGCGTTGGTCACGCCGGGCCTGGGGCCAACGTCCTGACTTTC.

The table lists this clonotype with many counts. The J gene is TRBJ2-7, the V gene TRBV15; possibly TRBD1 or TRBD2 for D (5 bases each). CDR3 length: 16 amino acids. Per germline, CDR1 LNHNV and CDR2 YYDKDF (reference sequence). V was cut by 2 bases and J by 2 bases, with 16 bases left in between. CDR3 coding DNA: TGTGCCACCAGCAGACAGAGAGGATGGGGGACCTACGAGCAGTACTTC. Amino acid sequence: CATSRQRGWGTYEQYF.

This clonotype showed up many times. The V gene is TRBV2, the J gene TRBJ1-5; D unresolved. V gave up 3 bases and J gave up 6 bases, with 9 bases separating them. Germline V gives CDR1 SNHLY, CDR2 FYNNEI. The CDR3 is 13 residues long. CDR3 residues: CASSDRSGQPQHF. DNA of the CDR3: TGTGCCAGCAGTGACAGGTCCGGTCAGCCCCAGCATTTT.

At least ten counts were recorded for this clonotype. The V call is TRBV2, the J call TRBJ2-2; 8 bases match TRBD2. Germline assignment: CDR1 SNHLY and CDR2 FYNNEI. V lost 6 bases to trimming and J lost 6 bases; unmatched junction nucleotides: 15. The CDR3 is 17 residues long. CDR3 amino acids: CASSDVFSGTSPGELFF. Written as DNA, the CDR3 is TGTGCCAGCAGCGACGTTTTTAGCGGGACCTCACCCGGGGAGCTGTTTTTT.